This T cell receptor (beta chain) was sequenced for a study of shared clonotypes between healthy human individuals. Across the whole study: Researchers assigned three CD4 naive, three CD4 memory, two CD8 naive and one CD8 memory plate to each donor.

Sequencing used immunoSEQ multiplex PCR; TCRdb keeps in-frame clones, though not all of them. The table has some 1,900,000 clones, roughly 94% seen once. Only CD45RO-negative cells positively selected for CCR7 counted as naive CD8 cells, so terminally differentiated effector memory CD45RA+ cells were excluded. The clonotype comes from a man in his late teens or twenties in good health. Sequenced material: naive CD8+ T cells sorted from blood.

The CDR3 is CASSLRPLDSPSEAFF. In nucleotides, the CDR3 is TGCGCCAGCAGCTTAAGACCACTGGACAGCCCATCTGAAGCTTTCTTT. The chain recombines TRBV5-1 with TRBJ1-1; D perhaps matches TRBD1 (6 bases). Germline CDR1 SGHRS, CDR2 YFSETQ. This CDR3 has 16 amino acids. V lost 2 bases, J lost 6 bases, and 20 bases lay in between.